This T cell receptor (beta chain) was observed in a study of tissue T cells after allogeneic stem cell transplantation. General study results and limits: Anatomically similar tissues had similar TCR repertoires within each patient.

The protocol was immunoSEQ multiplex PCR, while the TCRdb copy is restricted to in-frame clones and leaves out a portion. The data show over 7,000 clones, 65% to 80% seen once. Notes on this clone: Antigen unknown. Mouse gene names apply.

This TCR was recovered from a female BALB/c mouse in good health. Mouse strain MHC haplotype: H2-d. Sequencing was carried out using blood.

CDR3 amino acids: CASRRDRLANSDYTF. Incomplete CDR3 DNA: TGTGCCAGCAGAAGGGACAGGCTTGCAAACTCCGACTACACC. The chain links TRBV3 to TRBJ1-2; 8 bases agree with TRBD1. Sequencing ends 1 residue short of the CDR3 end; the germline J gene provides the rest. Germline values: CDR1 SNHLY, CDR2 FYNGKV (reference sequence). The CDR3 has 15 amino acids. V shed 6 bases, J shed 0 bases, and the junction held 6 bases outside the gene matches. Combining the CDR3 with reference TRBV3 and TRBJ1-2 gives the whole variable domain GPKVLQIPSHQIIDMGQMVTLNCDPVSNHLYFYWYKQILGQQMEFLVNFYNGKVMEKSKLFKDQFSVERPDGSYFTLKIQPTALEDSAVYFCASRRDRLANSDYTFGSGTRLLVI.